Presented here are 26 T cell receptor beta chains from one specimen sequenced in a study of post-analysis software for immune sequencing data. The study's findings and limits: Compared with controls, patients had more of five TRBV segments, including TRBV5-6, TRBV5-1 and TRBV20-1.

The antigens these receptors bind are not known. Unique molecular identifiers were built into the TCR beta cDNA libraries. TCRdb redid the calling of the PCR reads with MiXCR, one entry per CDR3 protein. Of around 500,000 distinct CDR3 sequences listed, approximately 34% were seen once; the top ten hold 5% to 6%. Sequences were obtained from blood. The receptors were sampled from a girl aged 2 to 17 with multiple sclerosis.

V and J are TRBV20-1 and TRBJ2-7; the D is unclear. The V and J ends lost 2 bases and 3 bases respectively, with 14 bases between them. The CDR3 is 14 amino acids. In germline, CDR1 is DFQATT, CDR2 SNEGSKA (reference sequence). CDR3 region: CSARIKMRSYEQYF. The CDR3 DNA follows: TGCAGTGCTAGAATTAAGATGCGAAGCTACGAGCAGTACTTC.

The chain carries TRBV18 and TRBJ2-5; tentative D call: TRBD2 (6 bases). The CDR3 spans 12 residues. Germline assignment: CDR1 KGHSH and CDR2 LQKENI. V lost 6 bases, J lost 5 bases, and 10 bases lay in between. CDR3 bases: TGTGCCAGCTCCGGCAGCGGGGAGACCCAGTACTTC. Translation gives CASSGSGETQYF.

The gene calls are TRBV25-1 and TRBJ1-2; D possibly corresponds to TRBD1 (5 bases). From germline, CDR1 is MGHDK and CDR2 SYGVNS. The V end lost 4 bases, the J end lost 7 bases, and 13 bases lay between the germline ends. The CDR3 spans 13 residues. The CDR3 coding sequence is TGTGCCAGCAGTGCGGACAACTTGGGTGGCTACACCTTC. It codes for CASSADNLGGYTF.

This clonotype was counted only a few times. The chain has TRBV13 and TRBJ2-5; the D gene is possibly TRBD1 (6 bases). Trimming removed 2 bases at V and 4 bases at J, with 11 bases between. CDR3 size: 14 residues. Per germline, CDR1 PRHDT and CDR2 FYEKMQ (reference sequence). The CDR3: CASSLTGKGETQYF. The CDR3 coding sequence is TGTGCCAGCAGCTTAACAGGGAAGGGAGAGACCCAGTACTTC.

This clonotype turned up a few times. The J gene is TRBJ1-6, the V gene TRBV6-5, with D hard to call. Germline values: CDR1 MNHEY, CDR2 SVGAGI. This CDR3 region has 15 residues. V was trimmed by 5 bases and J by 6 bases, leaving 14 bases between them. The CDR3 DNA is TGTGCCAGCAGTCGCCCCGGGGTGATTAATTCACCCCTCCACTTT. It yields the protein CASSRPGVINSPLHF.

The chain is built from TRBV2 and TRBJ2-3, with D maybe TRBD2 (6 bases). Germline loops: CDR1 SNHLY, CDR2 FYNNEI. V was pared by 9 bases and J by 6 bases, with 7 bases between. CDR3 length: 10 amino acids. The CDR3 loop is CASAGDTQYF. CDR3 DNA sequence: TGTGCCAGTGCGGGGGATACGCAGTATTTT.

Here the CDR3 DNA reads TGTGCCAGCAGTCCACGACAGGGAGGCCAGCCCCAGCATTTT. Its translation is CASSPRQGGQPQHF. This chain links TRBV12-3 or TRBV12-4 with TRBJ1-5; TRBD1 agrees at 7 bases. The V and J ends lost 5 bases and 7 bases, in that order; junction bases with no gene match: 8. This CDR3 has 14 amino acids.

This chain joins TRBV20-1 and TRBJ2-1; 8 positions agree with TRBD2. This CDR3 has 16 residues. V shed 0 bases and J 2 bases; nucleotides not matched to a gene: 6. From germline, CDR1 is DFQATT and CDR2 SNEGSKA (reference sequence). CDR3 in DNA: TGCAGTGCTAGAGATCCAGGAGCGGGGGCCTACAATGAGCAGTTCTTC. This translates into CSARDPGAGAYNEQFF.

As regards this clonotype: One end of the junction is discordant with germline, which a read error may explain. The genes are TRBV11-1 and TRBJ2-5; 7 bases match TRBD1. The V gene's germline CDR1 is SGHAT and CDR2 FQDESV (reference sequence). The CDR3 spans 16 residues. CDR3 DNA: TGTGCCAGCAGCCCGAGTGACAGGGCAAACCAAGAGGCCCAGTACTTC. Its translation is CASSPSDRANQEAQYF.

This clonotype has just one count. V and J are TRBV20-1 and TRBJ2-4; D is unclear. The last part of the DNA fits TRBJ2-7 better; the J call may be wrong. The CDR3 consists of 11 residues. Germline V gene sequence: CDR1 DFQATT, CDR2 SNEGSKA (reference sequence). CDR3 sequence: CSASSDYEQYF. DNA for the CDR3: TGCAGTGCTAGTAGTGACTACGAGCAGTACTTC.

V is TRBV6-4 and J is TRBJ1-3; D is undetermined. The CDR3 has 15 residues. Trimming removed 3 bases from V and 0 bases from J, with 9 bases in between. Germline V CDR1 and CDR2: MRHNA, SNTAGT. The CDR3 loop reads CASSEKGNSGNTIYF. CDR3 bases: TGTGCCAGCAGTGAAAAGGGTAACTCTGGAAACACCATATATTTT.

In this sample, this clonotype turned up many times. V and J are TRBV29-1 and TRBJ2-3, with D perhaps matching TRBD1 or TRBD2 (5 bases each). CDR1 SQVTM and CDR2 ANQGSEA come from the germline V gene. This CDR3 has 13 amino acids. Trimming removed 2 bases at V and 2 bases at J, with 8 bases between. CDR3 sequence (DNA): TGCAGCGTTGAAAGGGACCACACAGATACGCAGTATTTT. It translates to CSVERDHTDTQYF.

The J gene is TRBJ1-2, the V gene TRBV7-2, with a weak D call TRBD1 (5 bases). V lost 5 bases and J 0 bases, leaving 13 bases between the germline ends. CDR1 and CDR2 from the germline V gene are SGHTA and FQGNSA. CDR3 length: 15 amino acids. The CDR3 is CASSPDRTPNYGYTF. CDR3 bases: TGTGCCAGCAGCCCCGACCGGACACCTAACTATGGCTACACCTTC.

This clonotype was seen many times. The CDR3 reads CASSQGQLFYEQYF. CDR3 sequence (DNA): TGTGCCAGCAGCCAAGGGCAGCTATTCTACGAGCAGTACTTC. The chain is built from TRBV3-1 and TRBJ2-7; no firm D call. The CDR3 has 14 amino acids. Trimming stripped 1 base from V and 3 bases from J, with 10 bases between. CDR1 is LGHDT, CDR2 YNNKEL, per germline (reference sequence).

The gene calls are TRBV12-3 or TRBV12-4 and TRBJ2-5, with D possibly TRBD1 on 6 matching bases. This CDR3 has 13 amino acids. With 3 bases removed from V and 11 bases from J, the gap between germline ends came to 16 bases. CDR3 DNA sequence: TGTGCCAGCAGTTTTGACACAGGGAATGAGCAGTACTTC. Protein: CASSFDTGNEQYF.

This clonotype was seen many times. V usage is TRBV12-3 or TRBV12-4 and J usage is TRBJ2-1; TRBD2 agrees at 11 bases. The CDR3 spans 15 residues. V shed 3 bases, J shed 8 bases, and the junction held 6 bases outside the gene matches. As DNA, the CDR3 is TGTGCCAGCAGTTTTTCTACTAGCGGGGGCGATGAGCAGTTCTTC. Translating it yields CASSFSTSGGDEQFF.

The chain carries TRBV18 and TRBJ2-1; D may be TRBD1 or TRBD2 (6 bases each). The germline V gene encodes CDR1 KGHSH and CDR2 LQKENI. V lost 4 bases and J lost 2, with 9 bases in between. The CDR3 is 14 residues long. The CDR3 sequence is CASSQGGPYNEQFF. The CDR3 DNA is TGTGCCAGCTCACAAGGGGGGCCCTACAATGAGCAGTTCTTC.

This clonotype was picked up a small number of times. The chain has TRBV6-6 and TRBJ1-2; D unresolved. Germline V gene data show CDR1 as MNHNY and CDR2 as SVGAGI (reference sequence). V was pared by 5 bases and J by 2 bases, with 9 bases between. CDR3 length: 13 amino acids. The CDR3 nucleotides read TGTGCCAGCAGTCCTCAGAACAACTATGGCTACACCTTC. The encoded protein is CASSPQNNYGYTF.

The rearrangement links TRBV21-1 to TRBJ2-5; the table's TRBD1 call for D was not verified on the DNA. TRBV21-1 corresponds to a pseudogene. The CDR3 loop spans 15 amino acids. The CDR3 DNA is TGTGCCAGCAGCAAAGACCCGGACCCCCGAGAGACCCAGTACTTC. It yields the protein CASSKDPDPRETQYF.

This chain joins TRBV20-1 and TRBJ2-7; 8 bases fit TRBD1. Germline V gives CDR1 DFQATT, CDR2 SNEGSKA (reference sequence). This CDR3 contains 13 residues. V gave up 3 bases and J gave up 2 bases; unmatched junction bases: 3. The CDR3 loop reads CSARTGATYEQYF. The CDR3, as DNA: TGCAGTGCTAGGACAGGGGCTACCTACGAGCAGTACTTC.

CDR3 DNA: TGCGCCAGCAGCTCCAATCCCGGGAACACCGGGGAGCTGTTTTTT. This codes for CASSSNPGNTGELFF. The chain joins TRBV5-1 to TRBJ2-2; D not certain. V shed 3 bases and J shed 1 base, with 10 bases lying between them. CDR1 SGHRS and CDR2 YFSETQ come from the germline V gene. The CDR3 is 15 residues long.

This clonotype was detected only a few times. The rearrangement links TRBV7-3 to TRBJ2-7; D ambiguous. The V gene lost 2 bases and the J gene lost 6 bases, with 11 bases spanning the gap. Germline V gene sequence: CDR1 SGHTA, CDR2 FQGTGA. CDR3 length equals 13 residues. The chain's CDR3 is CASSLGPRVEQYF. The CDR3 DNA sequence: TGTGCCAGCAGCTTAGGACCACGCGTCGAGCAGTACTTC.

This clonotype was found a few times. In nucleotides, the CDR3 is TGTGCCAGCAGTGAATATAACCTTAATCAGCCCCAGCATTTT. Its translation is CASSEYNLNQPQHF. The chain couples TRBV25-1 to TRBJ1-5; the D is unclear. Germline V CDR1 and CDR2: MGHDK, SYGVNS. The V and J ends lost 0 bases and 4 bases respectively, with 7 bases between them. The CDR3 loop spans 14 amino acids.

The chain recombines TRBV20-1 with TRBJ2-1; TRBD2 might be the D (5 bases). CDR1 is DFQATT and CDR2 is SNEGSKA in the germline V gene (reference sequence). This CDR3 is built from 14 residues. The V end was cut by 6 bases, the J end by 1 base, with 13 bases between. CDR3 in amino acids: CSAYNSGSYNEQFF. The DNA of the CDR3 is TGCAGTGCCTACAATTCGGGGTCCTACAATGAGCAGTTCTTC.

The chain links TRBV6-5 to TRBJ2-5, with D possibly being TRBD2 (5 bases). There are 13 residues in the CDR3. Germline lookup yields CDR1 MNHEY and CDR2 SVGAGI. V shed 9 bases and J shed 1 base, with 12 bases lying between them. In DNA form, the CDR3 reads TGTGCCAGGGACCTGGACTGCCAAGAGACCCAGTACTTC. It yields the protein CARDLDCQETQYF.

The rearrangement joins TRBV19 to TRBJ2-3, with D hard to call. Trimming cost V 4 bases and J 1 base, with 9 bases left between them. The germline V gene encodes CDR1 LNHDA and CDR2 SQIVND (reference sequence). This CDR3 contains 14 residues. The CDR3 loop reads CASSTGGGTDTQYF. The CDR3 region has the DNA TGTGCCAGTAGTACTGGTGGGGGCACAGATACGCAGTATTTT. The variable domain in full, with the rest retrieved from reference TRBV19 and TRBJ2-3, is DGGITQSPKYLFRKEGQNVTLSCEQNLNHDAMYWYRQDPGQGLRLIYYSQIVNDFQKGDIAEGYSVSREKKESFPLTVTSAQKNPTAFYLCASSTGGGTDTQYFGPGTRLTVL.